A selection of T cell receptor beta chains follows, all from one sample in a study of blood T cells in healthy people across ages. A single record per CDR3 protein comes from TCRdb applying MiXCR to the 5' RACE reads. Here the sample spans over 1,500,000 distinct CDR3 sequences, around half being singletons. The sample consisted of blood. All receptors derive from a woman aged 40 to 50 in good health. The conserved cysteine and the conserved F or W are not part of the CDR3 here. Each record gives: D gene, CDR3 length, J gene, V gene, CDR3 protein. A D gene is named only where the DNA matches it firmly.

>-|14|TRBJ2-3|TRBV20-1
SAQRTQTRGTDTQY
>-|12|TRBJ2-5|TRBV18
ASSPPWARETQY
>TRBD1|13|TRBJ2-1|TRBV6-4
ASTPGTAFKDEQF
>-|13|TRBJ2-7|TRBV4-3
ASSQARDNSYEQY
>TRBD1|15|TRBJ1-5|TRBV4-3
ASSQDYRGDNNQPQH
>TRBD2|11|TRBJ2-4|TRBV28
ASSFVGGPIQY
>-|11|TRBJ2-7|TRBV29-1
SVEWGSSYEQY
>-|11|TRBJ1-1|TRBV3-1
ASSPQLNTEAF
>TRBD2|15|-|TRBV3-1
ASSPWTSGIDWKTQY
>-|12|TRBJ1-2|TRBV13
ASSTQSGLDGYT
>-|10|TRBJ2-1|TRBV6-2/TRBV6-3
ASERRPYEQF
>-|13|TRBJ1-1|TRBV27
ASSPRQSPNTEAF
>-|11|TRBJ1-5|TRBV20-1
SATSGGNQPQH
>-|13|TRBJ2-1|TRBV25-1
ASNGGGPFRDEQF
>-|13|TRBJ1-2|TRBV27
ASSKGVKGDYGYT
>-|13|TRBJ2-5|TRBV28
ASSLSGVIQETQY
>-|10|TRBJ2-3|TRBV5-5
ASASGTDTQY
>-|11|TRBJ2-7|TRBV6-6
ASSYWMTGEQY
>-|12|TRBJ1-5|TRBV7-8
ASSLGEVIQPQH
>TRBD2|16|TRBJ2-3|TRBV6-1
ASSRGLAGSFSTDTQY
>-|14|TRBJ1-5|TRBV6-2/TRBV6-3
ASRPTLQGLNQPQH
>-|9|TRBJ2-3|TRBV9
ASKVDITQY
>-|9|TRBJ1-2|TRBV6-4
ASNFFDGYT
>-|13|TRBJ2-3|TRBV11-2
ASSLVAGSFDTQY
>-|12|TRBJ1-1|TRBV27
ASQLRAMNTEAF
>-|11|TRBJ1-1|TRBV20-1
SAPGVQKTEAF
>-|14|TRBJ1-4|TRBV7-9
ASSLFAGDGYEKLF
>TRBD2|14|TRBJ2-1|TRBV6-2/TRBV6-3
ASSTKLAGDYNEQF
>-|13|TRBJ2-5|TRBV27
ASSFGSGPPETQY
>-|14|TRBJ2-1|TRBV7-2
ASSPFIAVSYNEQF
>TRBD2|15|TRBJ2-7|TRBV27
ASSTPLAGTTNNEQY
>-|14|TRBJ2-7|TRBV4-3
ASSQDLTGRGYEQY
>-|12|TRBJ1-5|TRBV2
ASSGESGNQPQH
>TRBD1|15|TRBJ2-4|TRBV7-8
ASSSGTGLGAKNIQY
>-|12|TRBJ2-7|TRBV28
ASSSTPRPYEQY
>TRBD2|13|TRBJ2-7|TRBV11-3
ASSEGAGDTYEQY
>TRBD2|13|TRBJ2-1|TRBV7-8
ASSFEERGVNEQF
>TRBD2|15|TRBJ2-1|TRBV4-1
ASSLTSGGRVYNEQF
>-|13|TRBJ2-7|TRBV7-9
ASSPRGTQPYEQY
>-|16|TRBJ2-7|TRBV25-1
ASSEYRGRLNAPYEQY
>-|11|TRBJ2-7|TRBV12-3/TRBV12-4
ASAGLGNYEQY
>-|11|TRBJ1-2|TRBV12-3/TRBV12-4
ASSLSRQNGYT
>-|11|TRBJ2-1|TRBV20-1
SATLGIGNEQF
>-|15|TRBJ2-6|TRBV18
ASSPGQFVSGANVLT
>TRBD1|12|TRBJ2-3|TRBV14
ASSRRTGSDTQY
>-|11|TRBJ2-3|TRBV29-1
SVWDSSTDTQY
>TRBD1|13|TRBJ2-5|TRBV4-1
ASSHGDRLQETQY
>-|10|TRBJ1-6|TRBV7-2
ASSFTGTPLH
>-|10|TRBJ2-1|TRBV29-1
SVVQTRTEQF
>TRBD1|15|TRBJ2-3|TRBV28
ASSILRTGSSTDTQY